One sample yielded the 17 T cell receptor beta chains listed below, sequenced in a study of OX40 agonist ivuxolimab in advanced cancers. Receptor amplification or capture employed the immunoSEQ multiplex PCR assay. In TCRdb, the immuneACCESS table is reduced to in-frame sequences with V and J assigned. These tables do not hold every clone; where another copy was compared, an unresolved V gene accounts for under half, and the others remain unexplained. Counted in this sample were 52,000 or so clones; approximately 82% of them appeared once. Around 3.2% of the sample rests with the top ten. The sample in question was CD4+ or CD8+ T cells sorted from blood, obtained in a trial of the OX40 agonist ivuxolimab. These TCRs come from an adult with an advanced solid tumor such as melanoma, head and neck, liver or kidney cancer.

This chain's CDR3 is CASSQDPAGGEMNTEAFF. Here the CDR3 DNA reads TGCGCCAGCAGCCAAGATCCAGCGGGTGGGGAGATGAACACTGAAGCTTTCTTT. V and J are TRBV4-1 and TRBJ1-1; the D is unclear. Germline V CDR1 and CDR2: MGHRA, YSYEKL. The V end lost 0 bases, the J end lost 0 bases, and 17 bases lay between the germline ends. The CDR3 extends over 18 amino acids.

The gene calls are TRBV4-3 and TRBJ1-3; TRBD1 might be the D (5 bases). The CDR3 loop spans 15 amino acids. V lost 0 bases to trimming and J lost 2 bases, with 8 bases between them. Germline V gene data show CDR1 as LGHNA and CDR2 as YSLEER. CDR3 coding DNA: TGCGCCAGCAGCCAAGATCTAGGGGCTGGAAACACCATATATTTT. This sequence encodes CASSQDLGAGNTIYF.

This clone occurred once. The V and J genes are TRBV9 and TRBJ2-7; D uncertain. Between the trimmed V and J ends, which lost 0 bases and 7 bases, there was a span of 8 bases. This CDR3 contains 12 residues. From germline, CDR1 is SGDLS and CDR2 YYNGEE. The CDR3 protein is CASSVGAEEQYF. CDR3 DNA: TGTGCCAGCAGCGTAGGGGCTGAGGAGCAGTACTTC.

The chain employs TRBV7-3 and TRBJ2-2; D uncertain. This CDR3 is 14 amino acids long. V lost 5 bases to trimming and J lost 6 bases, with 13 bases between them. Germline CDR1 and CDR2: SGHTA and FQGTGA. The CDR3 DNA reads TGTGCCAGCAGCCCCCGTACGCCCCCCGGGGAGCTGTTTTTT. The encoded protein is CASSPRTPPGELFF.

The J gene is TRBJ1-4, the V gene TRBV7-9; D is ambiguous. Germline V gene sequence: CDR1 SEHNR, CDR2 FQNEAQ (reference sequence). The V and J ends lost 8 bases and 8 bases respectively, with 12 bases between them. There are 12 residues in the CDR3. CDR3 DNA: TGTGCCAGCCTTGGGCCCCAAGAAAAACTGTTTTTT. Translation gives CASLGPQEKLFF.

The chain carries TRBV5-1 and TRBJ2-7, with D tentatively TRBD1 (6 bases). Germline assignment: CDR1 SGHRS and CDR2 YFSETQ. The CDR3 loop spans 16 amino acids. V lost 2 bases, J lost 4 bases, and 19 bases lay in between. The CDR3, as DNA: TGCGCCAGCAGCTTAGGGACACACTTCAACTCGTACGAGCAGTACTTC. The encoded protein is CASSLGTHFNSYEQYF.

The genes are TRBV28 and TRBJ1-2, with 10 bases aligning to TRBD1. The V segment lost 5 bases and the J segment 7 bases; nucleotides outside the gene matches: 1. The CDR3 contains 12 residues. Germline loops: CDR1 MDHEN, CDR2 SYDVKM. CDR3 DNA: TGTGCCAGCAGTAGGGACAGGGGTGGCTACACCTTC. This translates into CASSRDRGGYTF.

This rearrangement joins TRBV29-1 to TRBJ2-5; TRBD2 is a possible D gene (7 bases). Trimming cost V 7 bases and J 5 bases, with 17 bases left between them. Per germline, CDR1 SQVTM and CDR2 ANQGSEA. This CDR3 comprises 13 residues. The CDR3 DNA sequence: TGCAGCGGAAGGGGGGGGGCAGTGGAGACCCAGTACTTC. Its protein product is CSGRGGAVETQYF. The full variable domain, completed using reference TRBV29-1 and TRBJ2-5, is SAVISQKPSRDICQRGTSLTIQCQVDSQVTMMFWYRQQPGQSLTLIATANQGSEATYESGFVIDKFPISRPNLTFSTLTVSNMSPEDSSIYLCSGRGGAVETQYFGPGTRLLVL.

The V and J genes are TRBV5-1 and TRBJ2-3; the match to TRBD1 covers 7 bases. This CDR3 region has 15 residues. CDR1 is SGHRS and CDR2 is YFSETQ in the germline V gene. J was trimmed by 3 bases and V by 5 bases; bases with no gene match: 9. CDR3 nucleotides: TGCGCCAGCAGTAAAGACAGGGCTGCAACAGATACGCAGTATTTT. Translation gives CASSKDRAATDTQYF.

CDR3 coding DNA: TGTGCCAGCAGCTTGGGATCCCAAGAGACCCAGTACTTC. Its protein is CASSLGSQETQYF. This chain links TRBV7-9 with TRBJ2-5; D unresolved. The CDR3 totals 13 residues. The germline V and J ends were trimmed by 3 bases and 1 base, with 6 bases remaining between them. Germline loops: CDR1 SEHNR, CDR2 FQNEAQ (reference sequence). Drawing the rest from reference TRBV7-9 and TRBJ2-5, the complete variable domain is DTGVSQNPRHKITKRGQNVTFRCDPISEHNRLYWYRQTLGQGPEFLTYFQNEAQLEKSRLLSDRFSAERPKGSFSTLEIQRTEQGDSAMYLCASSLGSQETQYFGPGTRLLVL.

The rearrangement uses TRBV10-3 and TRBJ1-2, with a weak D call TRBD1 (6 bases). The CDR3 spans 12 residues. Trimming removed 4 bases at V and 4 bases at J, with 7 bases between. CDR1 ENHRY and CDR2 SYGVKD come from the germline V gene. The CDR3 DNA follows: TGTGCCATCAGTGTGGACAGCTATGGCTACACCTTC. This encodes CAISVDSYGYTF.

The V and J genes are TRBV6-5 and TRBJ1-2; D not certain. V lost 2 bases, J lost 8 bases, and 12 bases lay in between. Germline CDR1 MNHEY, CDR2 SVGAGI. This CDR3 is 13 amino acids long. CDR3 in DNA: TGTGCCAGCAGTTACGGCCCACCGTGGGGCTACACCTTC. This codes for CASSYGPPWGYTF.

V gene TRBV5-6 combines with J gene TRBJ1-4; D gene uncertain. This CDR3 comprises 14 residues. The germline V gene encodes CDR1 SGHDT and CDR2 YYEEEE. V was pared by 4 bases and J by 4 bases, with 11 bases between. The CDR3 coding sequence is TGTGCCAGCAGCCCGCGTTGGGGTAATGAAAAACTGTTTTTT. This translates into CASSPRWGNEKLFF. The full variable domain, its missing parts supplied by reference TRBV5-6 and TRBJ1-4, is DAGVTQSPTHLIKTRGQQVTLRCSPKSGHDTVSWYQQALGQGPQFIFQYYEEEERQRGNFPDRFSGHQFPNYSSELNVNALLLGDSALYLCASSPRWGNEKLFFGSGTQLSVL.

The rearrangement links TRBV21-1 to TRBJ2-1; the table's D call of TRBD2 was not tested on the DNA. TRBV21-1 is a recognized pseudogene. The CDR3 has 14 residues. Here the CDR3 reads CAPSTAGVPNEQFF. In DNA, the CDR3 is TGTGCCCCCTCTACGGCGGGGGTCCCCAATGAGCAGTTCTTC.

The chain couples TRBV6-1 to TRBJ1-1, with D tentatively TRBD1 (5 bases). CDR1 MNHNS and CDR2 SASEGT come from the germline V gene. This CDR3 spans 14 amino acids. Trimming removed 2 bases from V and 8 bases from J, with 15 bases in between. CDR3 coding DNA: TGTGCCAGCAGTGAATCCGGGACCCTACGGGAAGCTTTCTTT. Amino acids: CASSESGTLREAFF.

The V gene is TRBV6-1, the J gene TRBJ2-7; tentatively, D is TRBD1 (6 bases). CDR3 size: 13 residues. V lost 6 bases, J lost 2 bases, and 11 bases lay in between. Germline V gene lookup returns CDR1 MNHNS and CDR2 SASEGT. The CDR3 bases are TGTGCCAGCAGAATCGACAGGACCTACGAGCAGTACTTC. It specifies CASRIDRTYEQYF.

The V call is TRBV9, the J call TRBJ1-3; TRBD1 might be the D (5 bases). V was trimmed by 0 bases and J by 0 bases, leaving 7 bases between them. Per germline, CDR1 SGDLS and CDR2 YYNGEE. CDR3 length: 15 amino acids. The CDR3 loop reads CASSVGTHSGNTIYF. CDR3 nucleotide sequence: TGTGCCAGCAGCGTAGGGACACACTCTGGAAACACCATATATTTT.